This T cell receptor beta chain was retrieved from a study of blood T cell repertoires in COVID-19. The CDR3 has 18 residues. The J segment lost 4 bases and the V segment lost 2 bases, leaving 11 bases of the junction unmatched. Germline V gives CDR1 SNHLY, CDR2 FYNNEI. Using immunoSEQ multiplex PCR, the repertoire was profiled, and TCRdb retains in-frame clones only, with some absent. The table lists about 220,000 clones, 82% of them singletons. The origin of this receptor is an elderly woman with acute or convalescent COVID-19. The V gene is TRBV2, the J gene TRBJ2-2, with TRBD2 identical over 9 bases. Sequenced sample: peripheral blood. DNA of the CDR3: TGTGCCAGCAGTGAAAGTTCGCGGGGGGGCCGGGGCACCGGGGAGCTGTTTTTT. Protein: CASSESSRGGRGTGELFF. Filled out from reference TRBV2 and TRBJ2-2, the complete variable domain reads EPEVTQTPSHQVTQMGQEVILRCVPISNHLYFYWYRQILGQKVEFLVSFYNNEISEKSEIFDDQFSVERPDGSNFTLKIRSTKLEDSAMYFCASSESSRGGRGTGELFFGEGSRLTVL.